This TCR beta chain was recovered during a study of T cell responses to AZD1222 COVID-19 vaccine. Overall study findings and caveats: There were vaccine-associated CD4 TCRs across spike, dominant at 160-218 and 743-854.

In the case of this clone: The antigen remains undetermined.

The table came from immunoSEQ multiplex PCR; TCRdb's copy has only in-frame clones and leaves some out. The sample records about 170,000 clones, 90% being singletons. Germline V lookup: CDR1 SGHAT, CDR2 FQNNGV. V was clipped by 1 base and J by 8 bases; unmatched bases: 16. This CDR3 has 18 residues. Source: peripheral blood, taken on day 0 of AZD1222 vaccination. The clonotype originates from an adult in good health. The rearrangement links TRBV11-2 to TRBJ1-2; 10 nucleotides align to TRBD1. The CDR3 nucleotides are TGTGCCAGCAGCTTAGGGCCCGGGACAGGGGCCCTCCTGCGGGGCTACACCTTC. Translated, it gives CASSLGPGTGALLRGYTF. The full variable domain, with the rest looked up from reference TRBV11-2 and TRBJ1-2, is EAGVAQSPRYKIIEKRQSVAFWCNPISGHATLYWYQQILGQGPKLLIQFQNNGVVDDSQLPKDRFSAERLKGVDSTLKIQPAKLEDSAVYLCASSLGPGTGALLRGYTFGSGTRLTVV.